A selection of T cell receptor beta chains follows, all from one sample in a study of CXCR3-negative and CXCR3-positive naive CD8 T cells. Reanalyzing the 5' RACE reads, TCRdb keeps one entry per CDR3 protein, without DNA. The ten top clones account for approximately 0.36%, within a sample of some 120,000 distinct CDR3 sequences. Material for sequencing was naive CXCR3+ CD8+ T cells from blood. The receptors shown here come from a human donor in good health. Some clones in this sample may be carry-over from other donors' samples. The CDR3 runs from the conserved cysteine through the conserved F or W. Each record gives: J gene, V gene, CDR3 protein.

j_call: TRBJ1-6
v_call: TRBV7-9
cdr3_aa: CASNRGDSPLHF

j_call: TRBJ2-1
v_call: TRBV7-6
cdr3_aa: CASSLLSSGAYHEQFF

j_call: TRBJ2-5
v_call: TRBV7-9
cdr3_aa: CASSSSTVQETQYF

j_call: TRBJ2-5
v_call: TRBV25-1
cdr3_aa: CASSEEGSRETQYF

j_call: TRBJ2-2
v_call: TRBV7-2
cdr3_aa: CASSLVPLAGVNTGELFF

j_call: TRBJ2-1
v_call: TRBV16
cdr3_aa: CASSHTGTGIYNEQFF

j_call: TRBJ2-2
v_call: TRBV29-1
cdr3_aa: CSAVTLSDAGELFF

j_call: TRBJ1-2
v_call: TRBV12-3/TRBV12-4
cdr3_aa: CASSSDGGGYGYTF

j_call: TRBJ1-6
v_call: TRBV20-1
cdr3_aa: CSARDGGGGPYNSPLHF

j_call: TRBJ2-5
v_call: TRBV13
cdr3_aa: CASSSRQGQKTQYF

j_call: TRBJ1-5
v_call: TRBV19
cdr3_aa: CASSYGQRAGNQPQHF

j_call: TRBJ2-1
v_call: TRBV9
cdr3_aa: CASSVGQTASNEQFF

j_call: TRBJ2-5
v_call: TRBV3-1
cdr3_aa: CASSLKREGLMETQYF

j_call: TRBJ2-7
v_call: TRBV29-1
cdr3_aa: CSVDVASSYEQYF

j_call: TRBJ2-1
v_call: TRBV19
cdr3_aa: CATRDYYNEQFF

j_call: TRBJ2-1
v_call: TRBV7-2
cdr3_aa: CASSLLAGEGGNEQSF

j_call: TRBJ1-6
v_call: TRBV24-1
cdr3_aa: CATSDGQADYSPLHF

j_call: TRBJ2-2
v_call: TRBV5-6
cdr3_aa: CASNMYTGELFF

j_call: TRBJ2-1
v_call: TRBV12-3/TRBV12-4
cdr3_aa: CASSSLHSYNEQFF

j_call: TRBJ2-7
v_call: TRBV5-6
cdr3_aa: CASSLGTSSYEQYF

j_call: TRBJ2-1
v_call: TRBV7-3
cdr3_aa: CASSAFGGLAENNEQFF

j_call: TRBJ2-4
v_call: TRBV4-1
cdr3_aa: CASSQEDRGTNIQYF

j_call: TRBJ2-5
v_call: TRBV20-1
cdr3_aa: CSAREGFNQETQYF

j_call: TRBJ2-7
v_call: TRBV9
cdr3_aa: CASSTGLMPTYEQYF

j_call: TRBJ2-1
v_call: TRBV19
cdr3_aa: CASSIGGHQQFF

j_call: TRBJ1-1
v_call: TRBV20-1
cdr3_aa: CSASPRQPDTEAFF

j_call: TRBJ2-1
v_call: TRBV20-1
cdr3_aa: CSASQEQGQEVVDNEQFF

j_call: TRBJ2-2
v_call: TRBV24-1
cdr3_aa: CATGGGGAGELFF

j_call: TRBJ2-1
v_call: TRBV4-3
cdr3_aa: CASSQDRLNNEQFF

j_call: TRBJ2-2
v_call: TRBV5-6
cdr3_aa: CASSSRIGLAGDVETGELFF

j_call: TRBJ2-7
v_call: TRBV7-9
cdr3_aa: CASSTRDRGHEQYF

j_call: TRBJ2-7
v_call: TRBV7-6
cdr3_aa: CASSLSPSYEQYF

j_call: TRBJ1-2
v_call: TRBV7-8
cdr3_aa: CASSLGRTYGYTF

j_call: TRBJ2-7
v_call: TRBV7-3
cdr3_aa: CASSLELAGTYEQYF

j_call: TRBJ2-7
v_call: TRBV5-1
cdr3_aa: CASKTSGGPDPYEQYF

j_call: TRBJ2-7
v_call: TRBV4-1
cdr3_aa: CASSQVTGVSYEQYF

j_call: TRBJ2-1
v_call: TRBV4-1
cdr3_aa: CASSQVGQNNEQFF

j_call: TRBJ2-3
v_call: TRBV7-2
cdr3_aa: CASSSLKGAPTDTQYF

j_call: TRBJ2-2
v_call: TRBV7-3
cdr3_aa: CASRTLRNTGELFF

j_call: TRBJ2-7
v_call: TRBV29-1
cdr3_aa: CSVELGYEQYF

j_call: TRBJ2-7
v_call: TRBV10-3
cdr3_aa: CAISAEGRVYEQYF

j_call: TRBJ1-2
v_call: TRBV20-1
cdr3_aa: CSVQGLGYGYTF

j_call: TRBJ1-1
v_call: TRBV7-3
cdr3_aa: CAGSMTGGGAEAFF

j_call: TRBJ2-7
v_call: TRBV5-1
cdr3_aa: CASSLLIGGGGEQYF

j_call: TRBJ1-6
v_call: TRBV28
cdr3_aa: CASSSPRRGINSPLHF

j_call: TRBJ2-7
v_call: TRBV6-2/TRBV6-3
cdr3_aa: CASSYATAGLVVYEQYF

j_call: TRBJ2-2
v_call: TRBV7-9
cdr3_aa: CASSPRDLNTGELFF

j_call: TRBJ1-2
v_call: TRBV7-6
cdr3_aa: CASSSTGPYGYTF

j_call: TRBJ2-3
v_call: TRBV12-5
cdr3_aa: CASGPTDTQYF

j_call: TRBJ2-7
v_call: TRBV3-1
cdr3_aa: CASSPGQGLRSYEQYF

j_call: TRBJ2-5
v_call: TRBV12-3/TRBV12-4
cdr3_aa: CASRTDGQEETQYF

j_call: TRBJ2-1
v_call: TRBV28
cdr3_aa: CASTLSEGWTYNEQFF

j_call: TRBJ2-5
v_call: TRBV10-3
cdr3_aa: CAISERSGGQETQYF

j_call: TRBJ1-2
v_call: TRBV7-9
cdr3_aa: CASSLGSGADGYTF

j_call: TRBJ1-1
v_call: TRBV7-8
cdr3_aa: CASSPRQGVSPPEAFF

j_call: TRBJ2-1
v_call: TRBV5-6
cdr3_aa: CASSLAGTSGEQFF

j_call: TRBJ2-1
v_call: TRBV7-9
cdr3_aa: CASSSGTSGSDYNEQFF